Following are 15 T cell receptor beta chains from one sample sequenced in a study of blood T cell repertoires in COVID-19. Sequencing used immunoSEQ multiplex PCR; TCRdb keeps in-frame clones, though not all of them. The sample contains 150,000 to 200,000 clones, roughly 91% of which appear only once. The sample consisted of peripheral blood. Source of these receptors: a man between 18 and 35 years old with COVID-19, enrolled during active disease.

The chain couples TRBV27 to TRBJ1-6; TRBD1 matches at 7 bases. The ends lost 3 bases at V and 9 bases at J; junction bases unmatched: 8. This CDR3 spans 15 amino acids. Germline V gene sequence: CDR1 MNHEY, CDR2 SMNVEV (reference sequence). CDR3 region: CASSFTDRRGSPLHF. The CDR3 DNA is TGTGCCAGCAGTTTCACGGACAGGAGGGGTTCACCCCTCCACTTT.

The chain uses TRBV25-1 and TRBJ2-1; D unresolved. From germline, CDR1 is MGHDK and CDR2 SYGVNS. The CDR3 covers 16 residues. V dropped 5 bases and J dropped 1 base, with 15 bases sitting between them. CDR3 sequence (DNA): TGTGCCAGCAGTTCGCACCCCAACGCGTCCTACAATGAGCAGTTCTTC. It yields the protein CASSSHPNASYNEQFF.

The CDR3 sequence is CASSPGLAVSYEQYF. CDR3 in DNA: TGTGCCAGCTCCCCGGGACTAGCGGTCTCCTACGAGCAGTACTTC. This chain joins TRBV18 and TRBJ2-7, with TRBD2 matching 11 bases. The junction had 4 bases not matched to a gene; V was cut back by 6 bases and J by 0 bases. Germline V gene sequence: CDR1 KGHSH, CDR2 LQKENI. The CDR3 runs to 15 residues.

This sequence joins TRBV7-3 and TRBJ2-2; 12 positions agree with TRBD2. J lost 6 bases, V lost 6 bases, and 8 bases had no gene match. Germline CDR1 SGHTA, CDR2 FQGTGA. The CDR3 spans 16 residues. The CDR3 DNA is TGTGCCAGCAGTCAGACTAGCGGGAGAACGGCCGGGGAGCTGTTTTTT. It is translated as CASSQTSGRTAGELFF. The whole variable domain, filled in from reference TRBV7-3 and TRBJ2-2, reads GAGVSQTPSNKVTEKGKYVELRCDPISGHTALYWYRQSLGQGPEFLIYFQGTGAADDSGLPNDRFFAVRPEGSVSTLKIQRTERGDSAVYLCASSQTSGRTAGELFFGEGSRLTVL.

This chain uses TRBV5-1 with TRBJ1-1; 9 bases match TRBD1. V lost 4 bases, J lost 4 bases, and 5 bases stayed unmatched. CDR3 size: 14 residues. Germline CDR1 SGHRS, CDR2 YFSETQ. CDR3 sequence: CASSTYRGPTEAFF. The CDR3 bases are TGCGCCAGCAGCACCTACAGGGGGCCCACTGAAGCTTTCTTT.

The chain combines TRBV7-9 with TRBJ1-1; D ambiguous. Germline loops: CDR1 SEHNR, CDR2 FQNEAQ (reference sequence). V lost 4 bases and J lost 7, with 13 bases in between. The CDR3 is 13 residues long. The CDR3 DNA reads as TGTGCCAGCAGCTCCATCGGAGGAGTTGAAGCTTTCTTT. This encodes CASSSIGGVEAFF.

This chain connects TRBV21-1 to TRBJ2-5; whether TRBD2, the table's D call, matches the DNA was not checked. TRBV21-1 is shown as a pseudogene. This CDR3 spans 15 amino acids. In DNA form, the CDR3 reads TGTGCCAGCCGGGCGGCTAGCAGAAGTCAAGAGACCCAGTACTTC. The encoded protein is CASRAASRSQETQYF.

The rearrangement links TRBV30 to TRBJ2-1; no reliable D call. Germline loops: CDR1 GTSNPN, CDR2 SVGIG (reference sequence). The V end lost 2 bases, the J end lost 5 bases, and 13 bases lay between the germline ends. The CDR3 has 14 residues. The CDR3: CAWSRDVGHNEQFF. For the CDR3, the DNA is TGTGCCTGGAGTCGCGACGTGGGCCACAATGAGCAGTTCTTC.

The chain joins TRBV9 to TRBJ2-3, with D perhaps matching TRBD2 (5 bases). The germline V gene has CDR1 SGDLS and CDR2 YYNGEE. V was trimmed by 6 bases and J by 1 base, leaving 12 bases between them. CDR3 length: 14 amino acids. CDR3 DNA: TGTGCCAGCAAAGCGGCCGAGGGCACAGATACGCAGTATTTT. This sequence encodes CASKAAEGTDTQYF. Filled out from reference TRBV9 and TRBJ2-3, the complete variable domain reads DSGVTQTPKHLITATGQRVTLRCSPRSGDLSVYWYQQSLDQGLQFLIQYYNGEERAKGNILERFSAQQFPDLHSELNLSSLELGDSALYFCASKAAEGTDTQYFGPGTRLTVL.

This clone is a singleton in its sample. V usage is TRBV5-5 and J usage is TRBJ2-5; no definite D call. This CDR3 comprises 10 residues. CDR1 SGHKS and CDR2 YYEKEE come from the germline V gene (reference sequence). With 4 bases removed from V and 5 bases from J, the gap between germline ends came to 3 bases. As DNA, the CDR3 is TGTGCCAGCAGCCTGGAGACCCAGTACTTC. Translation gives CASSLETQYF. Combining the CDR3 with reference TRBV5-5 and TRBJ2-5 gives the whole variable domain DAGVTQSPTHLIKTRGQQVTLRCSPISGHKSVSWYQQVLGQGPQFIFQYYEKEERGRGNFPDRFSARQFPNYSSELNVNALLLGDSALYLCASSLETQYFGPGTRLLVL.

This chain connects TRBV9 to TRBJ2-7; TRBD2 matches at 10 bases. CDR1 and CDR2 from the germline V gene are SGDLS and YYNGEE. V lost 3 bases to trimming and J lost 5 bases; unmatched junction nucleotides: 8. This CDR3 has 15 amino acids. The CDR3 protein is CASSDGLAGVNEQYF. DNA of the CDR3: TGTGCCAGCAGCGACGGGCTAGCGGGAGTTAACGAGCAGTACTTC.

V gene TRBV29-1 combines with J gene TRBJ2-7; D gene uncertain. V shed 3 bases and J shed 3 bases, with 6 bases lying between them. Germline CDR1 and CDR2: SQVTM and ANQGSEA. The CDR3 runs to 11 residues. The CDR3 protein is CSVEYNYEQYF. The CDR3, as DNA: TGCAGCGTTGAGTATAACTACGAGCAGTACTTC.

The chain has TRBV19 and TRBJ2-5; D unresolved. CDR1 is LNHDA and CDR2 is SQIVND in the germline V gene (reference sequence). The CDR3 length is 14 residues. Trimming took 2 bases from V and 5 from J, leaving 12 bases between them. The CDR3 spells CASSINSGPETQYF. In DNA, the CDR3 is TGTGCCAGTAGTATAAACAGTGGGCCGGAGACCCAGTACTTC. The full variable domain, in which reference TRBV19 and TRBJ2-5 provide the parts outside the CDR3, is DGGITQSPKYLFRKEGQNVTLSCEQNLNHDAMYWYRQDPGQGLRLIYYSQIVNDFQKGDIAEGYSVSREKKESFPLTVTSAQKNPTAFYLCASSINSGPETQYFGPGTRLLVL.

The chain has TRBV5-6 and TRBJ2-7; 10 bases are a match to TRBD1. The junction had 4 bases not matched to a gene; V was cut back by 4 bases and J by 3 bases. CDR1 is SGHDT and CDR2 is YYEEEE in the germline V gene. The CDR3 runs to 14 residues. CDR3 region: CASSPDRGGYEQYF. In nucleotides, the CDR3 is TGTGCCAGCAGCCCGGACAGGGGGGGCTACGAGCAGTACTTC.

This clone was seen a single time. The rearrangement joins TRBV11-1 to TRBJ1-4; 11 positions agree with TRBD1. CDR3 size: 15 residues. CDR1 and CDR2 (germline): SGHAT, FQDESV (reference sequence). V gave up 3 bases and J gave up 6 bases; unmatched junction bases: 3. Written as DNA, the CDR3 is TGTGCCAGCAGCTTCGGACAGGGGGCGTATGAAAAACTGTTTTTT. This codes for CASSFGQGAYEKLFF.